The rows below give T cell receptor beta chains drawn from one sample of a study of cytomegalovirus exposure and HLA in healthy donors. Using immunoSEQ multiplex PCR, the repertoire was profiled, and TCRdb retains in-frame clones only, with some absent. The table lists fewer than 140,000 clones, roughly four fifths of them singletons, with around 5.8% in the top ten. The specimen was PBMCs. These receptors originate from a woman aged 45-60 years in good health and CMV-seropositive. CDR3s include the opening cysteine and the closing phenylalanine or tryptophan. A D gene is named only where the DNA matches it firmly. Clone size is stated in some rows and not others, as once, few, many or a class when expanded.

len: 14
j_gene: TRBJ1-3
v_gene: TRBV7-8
abundance: NA
d_gene: NA
CDR3nt: TGTGCCAGCAGCCCCCGCGGAGGAGGAAACACCATATATTTT
CDR3aa: CASSPRGGGNTIYF

len: 15
j_gene: TRBJ2-7
v_gene: TRBV7-9
abundance: NA
d_gene: TRBD1
CDR3nt: TGTGCCAGCAGCTTTCTGACAGGGGGAATTTACGAGCAGTACTTC
CDR3aa: CASSFLTGGIYEQYF

len: 13
j_gene: TRBJ1-4
v_gene: TRBV2
abundance: few
d_gene: NA
CDR3nt: TGTGCCAGTCAGAGGAGGGGAAACGAAAAACTGTTTTTT
CDR3aa: CASQRRGNEKLFF

len: 13
j_gene: TRBJ1-2
v_gene: TRBV28
abundance: NA
d_gene: NA
CDR3nt: TGTGCCAGCAGTTTAGCGGGGGGCTATGGCTACACCTTC
CDR3aa: CASSLAGGYGYTF

len: 15
j_gene: TRBJ2-3
v_gene: TRBV4-2
abundance: once
d_gene: NA
CDR3nt: TGTGCCAGCAGCCAAAGGGGCCCCAGCACAGATACGCAGTATTTT
CDR3aa: CASSQRGPSTDTQYF

len: 14
j_gene: TRBJ1-1
v_gene: TRBV7-9
abundance: few
d_gene: NA
CDR3nt: TGTGCCAGCAGCTTGAAAGGGGCTAACACTGAAGCTTTCTTT
CDR3aa: CASSLKGANTEAFF

len: 15
j_gene: TRBJ2-1
v_gene: TRBV5-1
abundance: NA
d_gene: NA
CDR3nt: TGCGCCAGCAGCTTGGCTAGGAGCTCCTACAATGAGCAGTTCTTC
CDR3aa: CASSLARSSYNEQFF

len: 16
j_gene: TRBJ2-1
v_gene: TRBV2
abundance: NA
d_gene: TRBD1
CDR3nt: TGTGCCAGCAGGGCCCCGGGACAGGGAACCTACAATGAGCAGTTCTTC
CDR3aa: CASRAPGQGTYNEQFF

len: 19
j_gene: TRBJ1-1
v_gene: TRBV12-2
abundance: NA
d_gene: NA
CDR3nt: TGTGCAAGTCGCTTTCACGATGACGCCAGGGGGCCTGTGAGGACTGAAGCTTTCTTT
CDR3aa: CASRFHDDARGPVRTEAFF

len: 15
j_gene: TRBJ2-5
v_gene: TRBV9
abundance: NA
d_gene: TRBD2
CDR3nt: TGTGCCAGCAGCGTAGGCTCTAGCGGGGGGGAGACCCAGTACTTC
CDR3aa: CASSVGSSGGETQYF

len: 12
j_gene: TRBJ1-1
v_gene: TRBV5-1
abundance: once
d_gene: NA
CDR3nt: TGCGCCAGCAGCGGAGACAGGCTTGCAGCTTTCTTT
CDR3aa: CASSGDRLAAFF

len: 14
j_gene: TRBJ1-2
v_gene: TRBV11-1
abundance: NA
d_gene: NA
CDR3nt: TGTGCCAGCAGCTCTATGGACAGACCTTATGGCTACACCTTC
CDR3aa: CASSSMDRPYGYTF

len: 15
j_gene: TRBJ1-5
v_gene: TRBV6-1
abundance: many
d_gene: NA
CDR3nt: TGTGCCAGCAGGGCGACAGGATATAGCAATCAGCCCCAGCATTTT
CDR3aa: CASRATGYSNQPQHF